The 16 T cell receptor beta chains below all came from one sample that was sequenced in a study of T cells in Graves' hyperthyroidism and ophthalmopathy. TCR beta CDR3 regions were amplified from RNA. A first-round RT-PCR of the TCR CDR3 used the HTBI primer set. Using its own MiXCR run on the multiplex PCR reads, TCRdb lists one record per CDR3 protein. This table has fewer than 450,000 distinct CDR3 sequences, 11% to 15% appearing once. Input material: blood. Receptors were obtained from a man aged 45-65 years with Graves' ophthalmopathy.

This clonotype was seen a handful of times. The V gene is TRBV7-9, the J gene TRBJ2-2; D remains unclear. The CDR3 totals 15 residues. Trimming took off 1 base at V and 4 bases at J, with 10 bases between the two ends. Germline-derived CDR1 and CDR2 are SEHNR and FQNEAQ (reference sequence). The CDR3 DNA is TGTGCCAGCAGCTTAGAGTCTAGGAGCACCGGGGAGCTGTTTTTT. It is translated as CASSLESRSTGELFF. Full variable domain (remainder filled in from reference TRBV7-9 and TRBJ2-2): DTGVSQNPRHKITKRGQNVTFRCDPISEHNRLYWYRQTLGQGPEFLTYFQNEAQLEKSRLLSDRFSAERPKGSFSTLEIQRTEQGDSAMYLCASSLESRSTGELFFGEGSRLTVL.

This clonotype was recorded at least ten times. CDR3 amino acids: CASSYWGLAVNTGELFF. The CDR3 DNA reads TGTGCCAGCAGTTACTGGGGACTAGCGGTGAACACCGGGGAGCTGTTTTTT. The chain combines TRBV6-2 or TRBV6-3 with TRBJ2-2; 11 positions agree with TRBD2. After removal of 1 base from V and 1 base from J, the junction contained 2 bases not matched to a gene. The CDR3 covers 17 residues. Germline V lookup: CDR1 MNHEY, CDR2 SVGEGT.

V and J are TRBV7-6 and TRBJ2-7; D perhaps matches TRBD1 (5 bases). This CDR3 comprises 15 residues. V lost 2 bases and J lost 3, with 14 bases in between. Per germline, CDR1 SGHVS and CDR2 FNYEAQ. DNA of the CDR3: TGTGCCAGCAGCTTACTAGGGGCCTCCCACTACGAGCAGTACTTC. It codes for CASSLLGASHYEQYF.

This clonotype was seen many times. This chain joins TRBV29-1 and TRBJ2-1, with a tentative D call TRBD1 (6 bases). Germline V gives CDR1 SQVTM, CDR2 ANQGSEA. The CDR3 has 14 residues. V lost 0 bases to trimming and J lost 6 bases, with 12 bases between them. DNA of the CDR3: TGCAGCGTTGAAGAGACAGGAGGTGTCAATGAGCAGTTCTTC. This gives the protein CSVEETGGVNEQFF.

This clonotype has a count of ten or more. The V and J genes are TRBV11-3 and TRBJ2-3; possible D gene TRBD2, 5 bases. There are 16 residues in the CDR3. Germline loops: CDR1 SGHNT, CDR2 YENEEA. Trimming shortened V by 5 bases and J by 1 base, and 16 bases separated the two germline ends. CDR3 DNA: TGTGCCAGCAGCCCTCAACTAGAGGGTGGCACAGATACGCAGTATTTT. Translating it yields CASSPQLEGGTDTQYF.

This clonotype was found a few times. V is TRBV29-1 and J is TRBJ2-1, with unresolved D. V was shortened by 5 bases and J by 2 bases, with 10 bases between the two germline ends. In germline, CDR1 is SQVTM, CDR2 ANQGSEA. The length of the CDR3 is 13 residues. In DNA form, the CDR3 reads TGCAGCGTTCATTCAACAACCTACAATGAGCAGTTCTTC. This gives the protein CSVHSTTYNEQFF.

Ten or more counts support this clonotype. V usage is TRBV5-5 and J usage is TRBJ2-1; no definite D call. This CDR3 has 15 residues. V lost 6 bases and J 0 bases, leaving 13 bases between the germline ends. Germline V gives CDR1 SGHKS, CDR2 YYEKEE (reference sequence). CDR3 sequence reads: CASIRQTGSYNEQFF. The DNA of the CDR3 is TGTGCCAGCATCCGCCAGACCGGCTCCTACAATGAGCAGTTCTTC.

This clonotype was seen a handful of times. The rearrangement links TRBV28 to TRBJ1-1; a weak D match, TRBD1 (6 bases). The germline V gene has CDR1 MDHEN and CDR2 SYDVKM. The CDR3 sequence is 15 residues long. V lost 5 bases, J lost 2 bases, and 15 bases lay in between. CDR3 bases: TGTGCCAGCAGTCCCCTCGACAGGACCAACACTGAAGCTTTCTTT. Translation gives CASSPLDRTNTEAFF.

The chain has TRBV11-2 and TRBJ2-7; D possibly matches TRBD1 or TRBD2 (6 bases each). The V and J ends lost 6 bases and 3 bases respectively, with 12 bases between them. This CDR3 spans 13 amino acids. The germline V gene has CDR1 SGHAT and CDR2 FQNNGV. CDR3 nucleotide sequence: TGTGCCAGCAGTCCGGGGGCGCACTACGAGCAGTACTTC. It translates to CASSPGAHYEQYF.

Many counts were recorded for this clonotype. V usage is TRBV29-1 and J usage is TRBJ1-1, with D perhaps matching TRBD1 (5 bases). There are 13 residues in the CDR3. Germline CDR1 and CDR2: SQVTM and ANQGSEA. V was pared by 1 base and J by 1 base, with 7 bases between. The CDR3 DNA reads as TGCAGCGTTGAAGGGGGCCAGAACACTGAAGCTTTCTTT. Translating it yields CSVEGGQNTEAFF.

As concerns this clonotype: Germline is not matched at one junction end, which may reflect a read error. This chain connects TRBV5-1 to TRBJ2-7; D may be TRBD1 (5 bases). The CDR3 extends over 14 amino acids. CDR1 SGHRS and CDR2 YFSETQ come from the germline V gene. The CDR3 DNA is TGTGCCAGCAGCTTGCCGATTCAGGGCTACGAGCAGTACTTC. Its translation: CASSLPIQGYEQYF.

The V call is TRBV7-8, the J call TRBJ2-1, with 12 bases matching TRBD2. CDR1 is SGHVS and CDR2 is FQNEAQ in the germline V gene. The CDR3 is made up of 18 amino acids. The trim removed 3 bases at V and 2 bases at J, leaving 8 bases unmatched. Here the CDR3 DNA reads TGTGCCAGCAGCTTGGCCCCGGGACTAGCGGGTACCTACAATGAGCAGTTCTTC. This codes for CASSLAPGLAGTYNEQFF. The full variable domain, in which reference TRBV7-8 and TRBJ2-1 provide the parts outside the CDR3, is GAGVSQSPRYKVAKRGQDVALRCDPISGHVSLFWYQQALGQGPEFLTYFQNEAQLDKSGLPSDRFFAERPEGSVSTLKIQRTQQEDSAVYLCASSLAPGLAGTYNEQFFGPGTRLTVL.

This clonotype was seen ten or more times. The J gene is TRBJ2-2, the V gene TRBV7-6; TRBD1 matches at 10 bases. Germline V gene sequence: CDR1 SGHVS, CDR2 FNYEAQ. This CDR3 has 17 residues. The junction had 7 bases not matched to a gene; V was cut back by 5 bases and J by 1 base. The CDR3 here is CASSRPGTGVNTGELFF. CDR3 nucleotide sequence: TGTGCCAGCAGCAGACCCGGGACAGGGGTGAACACCGGGGAGCTGTTTTTT.

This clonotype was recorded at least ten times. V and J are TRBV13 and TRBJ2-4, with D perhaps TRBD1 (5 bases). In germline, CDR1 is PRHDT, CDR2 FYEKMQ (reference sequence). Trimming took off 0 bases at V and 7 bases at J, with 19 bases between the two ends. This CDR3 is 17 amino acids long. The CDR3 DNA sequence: TGTGCCAGCAGCTTAGGCATCGACAGTCCCCAGAGGAACATTCAGTACTTC. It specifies CASSLGIDSPQRNIQYF.

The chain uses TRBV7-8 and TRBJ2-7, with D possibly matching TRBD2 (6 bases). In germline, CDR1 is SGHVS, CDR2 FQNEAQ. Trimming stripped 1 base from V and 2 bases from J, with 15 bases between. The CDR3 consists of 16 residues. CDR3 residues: CASSLGGPWEAYEQYF. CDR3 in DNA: TGTGCCAGCAGCTTAGGCGGGCCCTGGGAGGCCTACGAGCAGTACTTC.

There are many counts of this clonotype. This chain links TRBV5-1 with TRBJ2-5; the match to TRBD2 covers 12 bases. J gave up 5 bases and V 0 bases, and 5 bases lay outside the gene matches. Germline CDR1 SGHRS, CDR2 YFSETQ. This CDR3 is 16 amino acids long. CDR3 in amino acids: CASSLVGLAGTETQYF. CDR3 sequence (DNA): TGCGCCAGCAGCTTGGTTGGACTAGCGGGAACGGAGACCCAGTACTTC.